This TCR beta chain stems from a study of control samples from healthy donors and cancer patients. This table comes from immunoSEQ multiplex PCR, and its TCRdb copy is limited to in-frame clones, with some not included. Of approximately 69,000 clones in the sample, around nine tenths were seen once. Germline V gene sequence: CDR1 SQVTM, CDR2 ANQGSEA. The CDR3 runs 14 residues. With V trimmed by 6 bases and J by 6 bases, 10 bases remained unmatched. The sample comprised PBMCs. The sequence was obtained from a man aged 60 to 75 with colorectal cancer. V and J are TRBV29-1 and TRBJ2-1; TRBD2 aligns across 8 bases. The CDR3 region has the DNA TGCAGCGTCCCCCAGCGGGGGCCTTTCAATGAGCAGTTCTTC. Translation: CSVPQRGPFNEQFF.